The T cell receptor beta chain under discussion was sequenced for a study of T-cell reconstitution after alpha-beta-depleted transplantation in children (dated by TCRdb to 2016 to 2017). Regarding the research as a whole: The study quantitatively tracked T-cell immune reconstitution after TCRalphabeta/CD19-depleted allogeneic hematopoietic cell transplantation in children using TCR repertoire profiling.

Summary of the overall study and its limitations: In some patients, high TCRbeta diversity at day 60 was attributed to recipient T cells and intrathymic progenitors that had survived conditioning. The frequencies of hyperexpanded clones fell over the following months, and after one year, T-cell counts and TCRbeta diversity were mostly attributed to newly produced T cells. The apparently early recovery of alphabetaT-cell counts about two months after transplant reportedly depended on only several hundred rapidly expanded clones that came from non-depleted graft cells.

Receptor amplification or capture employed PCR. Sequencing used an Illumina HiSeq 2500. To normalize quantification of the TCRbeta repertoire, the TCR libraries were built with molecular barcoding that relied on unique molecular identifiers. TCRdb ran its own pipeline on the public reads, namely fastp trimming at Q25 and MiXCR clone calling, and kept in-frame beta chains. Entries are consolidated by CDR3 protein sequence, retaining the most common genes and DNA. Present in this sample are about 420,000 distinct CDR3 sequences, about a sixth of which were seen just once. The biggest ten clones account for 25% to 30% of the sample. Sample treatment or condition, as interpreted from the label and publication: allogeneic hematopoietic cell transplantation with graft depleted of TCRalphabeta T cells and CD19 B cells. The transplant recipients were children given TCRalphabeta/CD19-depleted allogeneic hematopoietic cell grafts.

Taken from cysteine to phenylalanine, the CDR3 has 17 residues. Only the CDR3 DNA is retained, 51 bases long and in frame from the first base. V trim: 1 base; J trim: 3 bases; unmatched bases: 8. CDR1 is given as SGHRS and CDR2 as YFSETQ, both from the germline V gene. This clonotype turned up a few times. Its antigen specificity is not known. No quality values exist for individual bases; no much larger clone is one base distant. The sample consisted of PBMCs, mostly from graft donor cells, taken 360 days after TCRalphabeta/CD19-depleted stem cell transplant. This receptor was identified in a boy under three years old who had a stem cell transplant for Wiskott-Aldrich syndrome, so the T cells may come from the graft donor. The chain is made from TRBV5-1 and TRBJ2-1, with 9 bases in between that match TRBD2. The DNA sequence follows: TGCGCCAGCAGCTTGCTACCGGGACTAGCCAGCTACAATGAGCAGTTCTTC. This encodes CASSLLPGLASYNEQFF. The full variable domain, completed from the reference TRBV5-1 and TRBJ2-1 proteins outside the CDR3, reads KAGVTQTPRYLIKTRGQQVTLSCSPISGHRSVSWYQQTPGQGLQFLFEYFSETQRNKGNFPGRFSGRQFSNSRSEMNVSTLELGDSALYLCASSLLPGLASYNEQFFGPGTRLTVL.